The clone carrying this T cell receptor (beta chain) was counted only a few times. The data were obtained in a study of response to subunit inactivated influenza vaccine. The CDR3 consists of 14 residues. Trimming pared 2 bases from V and 7 bases from J, leaving 14 bases between. CDR1 MDHEN and CDR2 SYDVKM come from the germline V gene. TCRdb fed the RT-PCR reads into MiXCR, producing one record per CDR3 protein. Among hundreds of thousands of distinct CDR3 sequences listed, about 10% were seen once. The same specimen was also included in a second study, on T cells expressing NK-cell markers. That publication notes: 5'RACE template switching with UMIs produced the TCR beta cDNA.

V usage is TRBV28 and J usage is TRBJ1-1; tentative D call: TRBD1 (6 bases). The sample was PBMCs from blood, taken on the day of vaccination. This clonotype originated in a man between 45 and 60 years old who received an inactivated influenza vaccine. Here the CDR3 reads CASSLITGRDEAFF. Written as DNA, the CDR3 is TGTGCCAGCAGTTTAATAACAGGGAGGGATGAAGCTTTCTTT.